Each of the 5 T cell receptor beta chains below was sequenced from the same sample in a study of blood T cell repertoires in COVID-19. Sequencing was performed with immunoSEQ multiplex PCR; in TCRdb, only in-frame clones are kept and a portion is missing. The table records over 70,000 clones, roughly 71% of them present only once. The sample was peripheral blood. The receptors stem from a woman of 80 years or more with acute or convalescent COVID-19.

The gene calls are TRBV7-2 and TRBJ2-5, with D maybe TRBD1 (5 bases). V lost 0 bases, J lost 5 bases, and 7 bases lay in between. This CDR3 region has 13 residues. Germline CDR1 and CDR2: SGHTA and FQGNSA. For the CDR3, the DNA is TGTGCCAGCAGCTTAGCGAAGGGGGAGACCCAGTACTTC. Translated, it gives CASSLAKGETQYF.

The chain has TRBV12-5 and TRBJ2-5; 13 bases agree with TRBD2. The CDR3 contains 16 residues. The germline CDR1 and CDR2 sequences are LGHNT and FRNRAP. After removal of 3 bases from V and 9 bases from J, the junction contained 10 bases not matched to a gene. This chain's CDR3 is CASGFKLAGGLGSQYF. The CDR3 nucleotides are TGTGCTAGTGGTTTCAAACTAGCGGGGGGGCTGGGATCCCAGTACTTC.

The chain employs TRBV6-5 and TRBJ1-2, with D possibly TRBD1 on 6 matching bases. Trimming removed 4 bases at V and 8 bases at J, with 14 bases between. Germline CDR1 reads MNHEY; CDR2 reads SVGAGI. The CDR3 has 13 amino acids. The CDR3: CASSFDRLGGYTF. The CDR3 bases are TGTGCCAGCAGTTTTGACAGGCTTGGGGGCTACACCTTC.

This chain uses TRBV6-5 with TRBJ1-1; 9 bases are shared with TRBD1. The CDR3 covers 12 residues. Per germline, CDR1 MNHEY and CDR2 SVGAGI. V shed 6 bases, J shed 13 bases, and the junction held 9 bases outside the gene matches. The CDR3 region is CASSRGQGKVFF. The DNA for the CDR3 is TGTGCCAGCAGCCGTGGACAGGGGAAGGTTTTCTTT.

The chain has TRBV12-3 or TRBV12-4 and TRBJ1-4, with D perhaps TRBD1 (6 bases). V was pared by 8 bases and J by 4 bases, with 11 bases between. The CDR3 extends over 13 amino acids. The chain's CDR3 is CASRTDLNEKLFF. CDR3 bases: TGTGCCAGCCGGACAGACCTTAATGAAAAACTGTTTTTT.